A selection of T cell receptor beta chains follows, all from one sample in a study of shared clonotypes between healthy human individuals. Profiled with immunoSEQ multiplex PCR; TCRdb holds only in-frame clones, not every one. This repertoire shows 1,100,000 or so clones, about four fifths found once; its top ten account for around 0.47%. Sequencing used memory CD4+ T cells from PBMCs. The receptors originated from a man aged 18 to 29 in good health. Some clones in this sample may be carry-over from other donors' samples. Each CDR3 is given with its conserved first and last residue. The D gene is left open where the match is weak. Not all rows give a size; the values are once, few, many and, for expanded clones, a class.

.,TRBD2,TRBV4-1,TRBJ2-5,CASSQGLAGDETQYF,TGCGCCAGCAGCCAAGGACTAGCGGGAGATGAGACCCAGTACTTC
.,.,TRBV18,TRBJ1-1,CASSSDKNTEAFF,TGTGCCAGCTCAAGCGATAAGAACACTGAAGCTTTCTTT
.,TRBD2,TRBV5-1,TRBJ2-3,CASSLGLAGVADTQYF,TGCGCCAGCAGCTTAGGACTAGCGGGAGTTGCAGATACGCAGTATTTT
.,.,TRBV4-1,TRBJ2-7,CASSHIGRSLYPEQYF,TGCGCCAGCAGCCATATCGGACGGTCCCTTTACCCTGAGCAGTACTTC
.,TRBD2,TRBV7-9,TRBJ2-7,CASSSGLAGGVTYEQYF,TGTGCCAGCAGCTCGGGACTAGCGGGAGGAGTAACCTACGAGCAGTACTTC
.,.,TRBV25-1,TRBJ1-4,CASSSTVGNEKLFF,TGTGCCAGCAGTAGCACAGTTGGTAATGAAAAACTGTTTTTT
once,TRBD1,TRBV28,TRBJ2-2,CASSGGQGYTGELFF,TGTGCCAGCAGTGGGGGACAGGGATACACCGGGGAGCTGTTTTTT
.,.,TRBV11-2,TRBJ2-7,CASSSLPRGDEQYF,TGTGCCAGCAGCTCCCTCCCCCGTGGGGACGAGCAGTACTTC
once,TRBD2,TRBV28,TRBJ2-7,CASSSPGAGLTYEQYF,TGTGCCAGCAGTTCCCCCGGAGCGGGGCTTACCTACGAGCAGTACTTC
once,TRBD2,TRBV7-2,TRBJ2-3,CASSWGWTSGSDTQYF,TGTGCCAGCAGCTGGGGTTGGACTAGCGGTTCAGATACGCAGTATTTT
.,.,TRBV7-2,TRBJ2-1,CASQFYNEQFF,TGTGCCAGCCAGTTTTACAATGAGCAGTTCTTC
once,.,TRBV28,TRBJ2-7,CASSPPGTREQYF,TGTGCCAGCAGCCCCCCCGGGACCCGGGAGCAGTACTTC
.,.,TRBV5-6,TRBJ1-4,CASSLGRGRIEKLFF,TGTGCCAGCAGCTTGGGCCGAGGCCGGATCGAAAAACTGTTTTTT
.,.,TRBV30,TRBJ2-2,CANRKPAGELFF,TGTGCCAACCGAAAGCCCGCCGGGGAGCTGTTTTTT
.,TRBD2,TRBV28,TRBJ2-3,CASIFSGAGADTQYF,TGTGCCAGCATTTTCTCGGGTGCGGGAGCTGATACGCAGTATTTT
.,.,TRBV5-8,TRBJ2-5,CASSRSGAQYF,TGTGCCAGCAGCAGGTCCGGGGCCCAGTACTTC
few,TRBD2,TRBV6-1,TRBJ2-7,CASSEAAGGPYEQYF,TGTGCCAGCAGTGAAGCGGCGGGAGGGCCCTACGAGCAGTACTTC
.,.,TRBV28,TRBJ2-7,CASSLLGFEQYF,TGTGCCAGCAGTTTATTAGGGTTCGAGCAGTACTTC
.,.,TRBV2,TRBJ1-2,CASKTSGGVIWGYTF,TGTGCCAGCAAAACTTCGGGGGGAGTGATTTGGGGCTACACCTTC
.,TRBD1,TRBV11-2,TRBJ2-5,CASSFGQGMEDQYF,TGTGCCAGCAGCTTTGGACAGGGAATGGAGGACCAGTACTTC
.,TRBD2,TRBV19,TRBJ2-1,CASSIRGLAGKPNEQFF,TGTGCCAGTAGTATCCGAGGACTAGCGGGAAAGCCCAATGAGCAGTTCTTC
.,TRBD1,TRBV7-2,TRBJ1-2,CASSLVGTGAYGYTF,TGTGCCAGCAGCTTAGTAGGGACAGGGGCCTATGGCTACACCTTC
.,.,TRBV5-1,TRBJ2-1,CASSWGSGSYNEQFF,TGCGCCAGCAGCTGGGGAAGTGGCTCCTACAATGAGCAGTTCTTC